This is a list of T cell receptor beta chains from one sample in a study of T cell responses to AZD1222 COVID-19 vaccine. Profiled with immunoSEQ multiplex PCR; TCRdb holds only in-frame clones, not every one. The repertoire holds 85,000 to 100,000 clones, 85% to 90% seen once, with approximately 3.7% in the top ten. This material consisted of peripheral blood, taken on day 0 of AZD1222 vaccination. The source is an adult in good health. Each CDR3 is given with its conserved first and last residue. D genes are given only for firm matches. The size of a clone is reported for some rows only, either as once, few or many, or as a class for expanded clones.

clone_size j_call v_call d_call cdr3_nt cdr3_aa
once TRBJ2-3 TRBV10-3 . TGTGCCATCAGTGGATTGTCCGGAGAAGATACGCAGTATTTT CAISGLSGEDTQYF
. TRBJ2-1 TRBV19 . TGTGCCAGTAGTCGGGATAGGAATGAGCAGTTCTTC CASSRDRNEQFF
. TRBJ2-2 TRBV19 . TGTGCCAGTAGTATTGGCTGGAACACCGGGGAGCTGTTTTTT CASSIGWNTGELFF
. TRBJ1-2 TRBV15 TRBD1 TGTGCCACCAGCAGAGATTTTCAGGGGGCTACATCCTATGGCTACACCTTC CATSRDFQGATSYGYTF
. TRBJ2-4 TRBV5-4 . TGTGCCAGCAGCTTGTATAGGTTGACAGGTGTCAAAAACATTCAGTACTTC CASSLYRLTGVKNIQYF
. TRBJ1-1 TRBV19 TRBD1 TGTGCCAGTAGTGTCAGGGGGGGGAACACTGAAGCTTTCTTT CASSVRGGNTEAFF
. TRBJ1-1 TRBV7-6 . TGTGCCAGCAGCTTAAATATCCTGAGCACTGAAGCTTTCTTT CASSLNILSTEAFF
once TRBJ2-5 TRBV5-6 . TGTGCCAGCAGCGGGGACACCGCCCGGGAGACCCAGTACTTC CASSGDTARETQYF
. TRBJ1-6 TRBV3-1/TRBV3-2 . TGTGCCAGCAGCCAGTCCATGAATTCACCCCTCCACTTT CASSQSMNSPLHF
. TRBJ1-2 TRBV7-9 . TGTGCCAGCAGCCCAGGGTATGGCTACACCTTC CASSPGYGYTF